The TCR beta chain described here comes from a study of shared clonotypes between healthy human individuals (dated by TCRdb to 2019 to 2021). Study-wide context: The cohort included three men and a couple of women between 18 and 49 years of age. Different laboratories and diverse techniques were used to prepare libraries and sequence TCR repertoires, to increase sequencing depth and limit assay-specific biases. Between about 0.94 and 10 billion PBMCs per donor were obtained by leukapheresis. Per donor, three plates each were used for CD4 naive and CD4 memory, two for CD8 naive, and one for CD8 memory. To estimate repertoire size and how much clonotype sharing occurs between individuals, the study deeply sequenced the blood TCR repertoires of 5 or 6 healthy adults. Study-wide findings and limitations: The small number of donors limited the genetic and exposure-history diversity represented. Higher generation probabilities were observed for clonotypes shared by all four sorted-subset donors than for non-shared clonotypes. Sharing across a few donors was observed for approximately 4.6% of naive CD4, over 3% of naive CD8, 2.3% of memory CD4, and 0.4% of memory CD8 clonotypes. Naive subsets generally had larger estimated clonotype richness than memory subsets. Sampling was restricted to blood, and TCR repertoires in tissue are likely to differ from TCR repertoires in blood. Rarefaction of sorted-subset datasets indicated incomplete sequencing despite the large sequencing depth. Based on pairwise subsampling, the degree of clonotype sharing among donors was expected to be affected by sequencing depth.

A word on this clone: No cognate antigen has been identified for it. No clone much larger than this one lies a single base away; base qualities are absent.

CD8 naive samples consisted of CD45RO-negative cells that were positively selected for CCR7, yielding a CD45RA+CCR7+ population without TemRA cells. The donors were healthy, HIV-negative adults who had no recently reported acute infections or vaccinations. Every donor was a Caucasian adult living in Nashville, Tennessee, USA. Blood was obtained by leukapheresis, after which PBMCs were separated by Ficoll-Histopaque density gradient centrifugation and cryopreserved in liquid nitrogen vapor phase. Analytical flow cytometry was used to check the purity and quantity of each magnetically sorted T cell population. Genomic DNA was isolated from each sorted fraction and quantified by UV absorbance on a Nanodrop 2000c. The CDR3 spans 12 residues, from the cysteine through the phenylalanine. Left in the record is the CDR3 DNA by itself, 36 bases read in frame from the first base. The CDR1 and CDR2 encoded by the germline V gene are MNHEY and SVGAGI. V loses 2 bases, J loses 8 bases, and the germline ends lie 9 bases apart.

Using the deep immunoSEQ assay, multiplex PCR amplified TCR CDR3 regions from genomic DNA. Extracted genomic DNA from each cell subset was spread evenly across all wells of several immunoSEQ 96-well plates, with each plate serving as a replicate. For sorted subsets, around 0.2 ug of genomic DNA, equivalent to roughly 33,000 T cell genomes, went into each replicate PCR. Purified libraries were quantified with a Qubit 3.0 fluorometer, sized on a Bioanalyzer 2100, and re-quantified with the KAPA Library Quantification kit. A separate single-read 150-cycle Illumina NextSeq 550 flow cell was used to sequence each immunoSEQ 96-well plate. As for the authors' bioinformatics: Because the immunoSEQ output held only junctional sequences and lacked quality scores, the filtering could not match the filtering applied to full-length reads. Sequences were annotated with PyIR, a Python wrapper for IgBLAST v1.9, using IMGT germline references to assign V/J genes and CDR3. Reads were filtered out if the reads had weak V/J assignments (E-value above 1e-6), no CDR3, stop codons, out-of-frame junctions, or ambiguous translated residues. V3J clonotypes were defined by identical inferred V gene, J gene, and CDR3 amino acid sequence. Percentage overlap between repertoires was calculated by dividing the number of shared unique clonotypes by the size of the smaller repertoire. Three approaches were used to assess repertoire richness: RTK rarefaction, the Chao1 estimator, and Recon v2.1 estimates of unobserved clonotypes. OLGA was used to compute generation probabilities for all TCRbeta clonotypes that the gDNA method yielded from four donors. Not all clones reach the TCRdb copy of this immuneACCESS table, which keeps in-frame sequences only. Checked studies attribute under half of the gap to unresolved V genes and leave the rest unexplained. V, J and clone size were drawn from that table, and D and trimming were deduced from the DNA. In all, the sample holds around 1.9 million clones, and approximately 94% of those were seen once. The top ten clonotypes cover more than 1.5% of the sample.

This chain joins TRBV6-5 to TRBJ1-1, with the D gene not confidently named. The source of this sequence is a man younger than 35 in good health. Some clones in this sample may be carry-over from other donors' samples. Sequenced material: naive CD8+ T cells from PBMCs. The cell subset or site label corresponds to: CD45RA+CCR7+. The bases are TGTGCCAGCAGTTACGGTCGGGGAGAAGCTTTCTTT. Its translation reads: CASSYGRGEAFF.